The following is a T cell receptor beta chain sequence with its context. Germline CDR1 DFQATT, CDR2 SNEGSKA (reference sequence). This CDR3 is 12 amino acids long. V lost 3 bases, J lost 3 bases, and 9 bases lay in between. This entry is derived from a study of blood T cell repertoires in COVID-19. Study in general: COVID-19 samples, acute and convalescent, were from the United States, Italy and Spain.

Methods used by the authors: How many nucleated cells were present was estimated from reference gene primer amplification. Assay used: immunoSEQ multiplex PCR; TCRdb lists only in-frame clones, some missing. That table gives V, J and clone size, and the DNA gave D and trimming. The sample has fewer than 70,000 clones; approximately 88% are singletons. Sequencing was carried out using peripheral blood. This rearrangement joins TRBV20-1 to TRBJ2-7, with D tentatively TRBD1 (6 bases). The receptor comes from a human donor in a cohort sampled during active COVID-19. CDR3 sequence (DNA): TGCAGTGCTAGTGGACAGAACTACGAGCAGTACTTC. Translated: CSASGQNYEQYF.